Following are 32 T cell receptor beta chains from one sample sequenced in a study of blood T cells in healthy people across ages. Next came a second PCR, run for roughly 6 to 11 cycles, which used a sample-barcoded 5' primer along with a J-beta primer mix. Each CDR3 protein is one row after TCRdb ran MiXCR on the 5' RACE reads. Counted here are 800,000 to 950,000 distinct CDR3 sequences, 40% to 60% occurring once; the ten biggest clones make up roughly 12%. The specimen was blood. These receptors were obtained from a man aged 25-45 years in good health.

This clonotype was picked up a small number of times. This rearrangement joins TRBV28 to TRBJ1-1; D might be TRBD1 (6 bases). V was trimmed by 2 bases and J by 2 bases, leaving 9 bases between them. Germline V gene lookup returns CDR1 MDHEN and CDR2 SYDVKM. The CDR3 loop spans 14 amino acids. Written as DNA, the CDR3 is TGTGCCAGCAGTTTAATAGGGGGTAACACTGAAGCTTTCTTT. Protein: CASSLIGGNTEAFF. Together with reference TRBV28 and TRBJ1-1, the CDR3 gives the full variable domain: DVKVTQSSRYLVKRTGEKVFLECVQDMDHENMFWYRQDPGLGLRLIYFSYDVKMKEKGDIPEGYSVSREKKERFSLILESASTNQTSMYLCASSLIGGNTEAFFGQGTRLTVV.

In this sample, this clonotype turned up once. The chain employs TRBV20-1 and TRBJ2-7; 7 positions match TRBD2. With V trimmed by 5 bases and J by 1 base, 8 bases remained unmatched. CDR1 is DFQATT and CDR2 is SNEGSKA in the germline V gene (reference sequence). The CDR3 is made up of 14 amino acids. CDR3 residues: CSAFLAGTSYEQYF. CDR3 nucleotide sequence: TGCAGTGCTTTTTTAGCGGGTACTTCCTACGAGCAGTACTTC.

V gene TRBV4-3 combines with J gene TRBJ2-7; 11 bases align to TRBD1. Trimming at V came to 3 bases and at J to 3 bases, leaving 7 bases not matched to a gene. Germline loops: CDR1 LGHNA, CDR2 YSLEER. The CDR3 contains 16 residues. In DNA form, the CDR3 reads TGCGCCAGCAGCCAGCGGACAGGGGGCGTCTTCTACGAGCAGTACTTC. This translates into CASSQRTGGVFYEQYF.

The V call is TRBV10-3, the J call TRBJ2-3; the D call may be TRBD1 or TRBD2 (5 bases each). This CDR3 region has 14 residues. V lost 6 bases, J lost 2 bases, and 12 bases lay in between. Germline lookup yields CDR1 ENHRY and CDR2 SYGVKD. This CDR3 reads CAIRRGGPTDTQYF. The CDR3 DNA sequence: TGTGCCATCAGGAGGGGCGGTCCCACAGATACGCAGTATTTT.

This clonotype was counted a single time. The genes are TRBV19 and TRBJ1-5; D gene uncertain. CDR3 length: 16 amino acids. CDR1 and CDR2 from the germline V gene are LNHDA and SQIVND (reference sequence). The ends were cut back, 8 bases at V and 4 bases at J, with 21 bases in the middle. The chain's CDR3 is CASYRDSWSLNQPQHF. The CDR3 DNA reads as TGTGCCAGTTATCGGGATTCCTGGTCCCTTAATCAGCCCCAGCATTTT.

The V call is TRBV24-1, the J call TRBJ2-1, with TRBD2 identical over 7 bases. Losses at the gene ends were 3 bases for V and 3 bases for J; bases not matched to a gene: 10. The CDR3 sequence is 17 residues long. Germline V gene sequence: CDR1 KGHDR, CDR2 SFDVKD. CDR3: CATSDTSAGVIYNEQFF. DNA of the CDR3: TGTGCCACCAGTGATACCTCTGCGGGAGTGATCTACAATGAGCAGTTCTTC.

V usage is TRBV11-3 and J usage is TRBJ2-5, with TRBD2 as a possible D gene (7 bases). CDR1 and CDR2 (germline): SGHNT, YENEEA. The CDR3 runs to 15 residues. V was trimmed by 5 bases and J by 11 bases, leaving 24 bases between them. The CDR3: CASSSRGASSNEQYF. The CDR3, as DNA: TGTGCCAGCAGCAGTCGGGGGGCATCGTCCAATGAGCAGTACTTC.

Points on this clonotype: One junction end does not reproduce the germline sequence, and a read error may be involved. The chain couples TRBV6-2 or TRBV6-3 to TRBJ1-5; D is ambiguous. Germline CDR1 MNHEY, CDR2 SVGEGT. This CDR3 is built from 16 residues. The CDR3 region has the DNA TGCGCCAGCAGTCCCCGACCTGAATCTGGGAATCAGCCCCAGCATTTT. This gives the protein CASSPRPESGNQPQHF.

The chain joins TRBV12-3 or TRBV12-4 to TRBJ2-1; 10 nucleotides line up with TRBD1. The DNA end favors TRBJ2-7, so the J call may be wrong. The CDR3 has 15 amino acids. The CDR3 protein is CASSLSPGQGSEQYF. CDR3 bases: TGTGCCAGCAGTTTATCCCCGGGACAGGGGAGCGAGCAGTACTTC.

CDR3 amino acids: CASSQSVGELFF. In nucleotides, the CDR3 is TGTGCCAGCAGCCAATCGGTCGGGGAGCTGTTTTTT. This chain connects TRBV3-1 to TRBJ2-2, with no clear D. This CDR3 has 12 residues. Germline CDR1 and CDR2: LGHDT and YNNKEL (reference sequence). V lost 2 bases and J 7 bases, leaving 5 bases between the germline ends.

CDR3 DNA: TGTGCCAGCAGTAGACAGGTACGGGAGACCCAGTACTTC. This gives the protein CASSRQVRETQYF. This chain connects TRBV12-3 or TRBV12-4 to TRBJ2-5, with D perhaps matching TRBD1 (6 bases). The CDR3 has 13 amino acids. Trimming pared 5 bases from V and 5 bases from J, leaving 12 bases between.

The chain has TRBV6-5 and TRBJ1-1; no firm D call. V was pared by 0 bases and J by 1 base, with 9 bases between. CDR3 length equals 15 residues. Germline V gene sequence: CDR1 MNHEY, CDR2 SVGAGI. The CDR3 protein is CASSYSVAQNTEAFF. CDR3 coding DNA: TGTGCCAGCAGTTACTCCGTGGCCCAGAACACTGAAGCTTTCTTT.

V gene TRBV5-1 combines with J gene TRBJ2-6; D is undetermined. V dropped 3 bases and J dropped 2 bases, with 12 bases sitting between them. Germline V lookup: CDR1 SGHRS, CDR2 YFSETQ. The CDR3 loop spans 16 amino acids. The CDR3 coding sequence is TGCGCCAGCAGCTATACTACGGTGGCTGGGGCCAACGTCCTGACTTTC. This translates into CASSYTTVAGANVLTF.

As to this clonotype: The junction shows a germline mismatch at one end, possibly a read error. This chain links TRBV6-5 with TRBJ2-7; the match to TRBD2 covers 10 bases. Germline-derived CDR1 and CDR2 are MNHEY and SVGAGI. This CDR3 spans 14 amino acids. The CDR3 sequence: CASRYSSGGYEQYF. The CDR3 nucleotides are TGTGCCAGCAGATACTCTAGCGGGGGCTACGAGCAGTACTTC.

The chain links TRBV6-6 to TRBJ2-3; 7 bases map to TRBD1. Unmatched junction bases numbered 8, after V lost 6 bases and J lost 2 bases. The CDR3 length is 15 residues. Germline V gives CDR1 MNHNY, CDR2 SVGAGI (reference sequence). Here the CDR3 reads CASSEPGTVTDTQYF. CDR3 DNA sequence: TGTGCCAGCAGCGAACCCGGGACAGTCACAGATACGCAGTATTTT.

CDR3 sequence reads: CASSQLAGLTGVYGYTF. CDR3 bases: TGCGCCAGCAGCCAACTCGCGGGCCTGACAGGTGTCTATGGCTACACCTTC. The chain links TRBV4-3 to TRBJ1-2, with D perhaps matching TRBD1 (6 bases). V was clipped by 2 bases and J by 4 bases, with 20 bases between them. Germline V gene data show CDR1 as LGHNA and CDR2 as YSLEER. This CDR3 has 17 amino acids.

The rearrangement joins TRBV11-3 to TRBJ1-6, with 8 bases matching TRBD1. This CDR3 region has 17 residues. The V and J ends lost 2 bases and 3 bases, in that order; junction bases with no gene match: 6. Germline V gene data show CDR1 as SGHNT and CDR2 as YENEEA. CDR3 region: CASSLPPDRVYNSPLHF. CDR3 coding DNA: TGTGCCAGCAGCTTACCTCCGGACAGGGTCTATAATTCACCCCTCCACTTT.

This clonotype came up a few times. The genes are TRBV2 and TRBJ2-5; D gene ambiguous. Trimming shortened V by 6 bases and J by 9 bases, and 17 bases separated the two germline ends. This CDR3 comprises 13 residues. Germline assignment: CDR1 SNHLY and CDR2 FYNNEI. CDR3 region: CASRADPTGAQYF. The CDR3 coding sequence is TGTGCCAGCAGAGCTGACCCAACTGGGGCCCAGTACTTC.

The rearrangement uses TRBV9 and TRBJ2-5, with D possibly matching TRBD1 (7 bases). The germline CDR1 and CDR2 sequences are SGDLS and YYNGEE. CDR3 size: 15 residues. V lost 0 bases, J lost 2 bases, and 11 bases lay in between. The CDR3 loop reads CASSVDRGGQETQYF. DNA of the CDR3: TGTGCCAGCAGCGTAGACAGGGGAGGTCAAGAGACCCAGTACTTC.

This chain uses TRBV11-2 with TRBJ2-4; TRBD2 is a possible D gene (7 bases). The J call could be wrong; TRBJ2-5 is a better fit for the DNA end. This CDR3 comprises 16 residues. Germline CDR1 reads SGHAT; CDR2 reads FQNNGV. Here the CDR3 reads CASSSYPGGPQETQYF. The CDR3 nucleotides read TGTGCCAGCAGCTCCTACCCGGGGGGCCCCCAAGAGACCCAGTACTTC.

The chain carries TRBV21-1 and TRBJ2-4. TRBV21-1 is labeled a pseudogene. The length of the CDR3 is 16 residues. The CDR3 DNA sequence: TGTGCCAGCAGCAAAGTTGTGAGAAAAGCCAAAAACATTCAGTACTTC. This gives the protein CASSKVVRKAKNIQYF.

CDR3 amino acids: CASSGGLAGGLTDTQYF. CDR3 DNA: TGTGCCAGCAGCGGGGGACTAGCGGGGGGGCTCACAGATACGCAGTATTTT. The chain employs TRBV9 and TRBJ2-3; 16 nucleotides agree with TRBD2. The CDR3 sequence is 17 residues long. The ends lost 3 bases at V and 2 bases at J; junction bases unmatched: 3. The germline V gene encodes CDR1 SGDLS and CDR2 YYNGEE. The whole variable domain, remainder taken from reference TRBV9 and TRBJ2-3, is DSGVTQTPKHLITATGQRVTLRCSPRSGDLSVYWYQQSLDQGLQFLIQYYNGEERAKGNILERFSAQQFPDLHSELNLSSLELGDSALYFCASSGGLAGGLTDTQYFGPGTRLTVL.

This clonotype was observed a single time. The chain recombines TRBV4-1 with TRBJ1-6, with 9 bases aligning to TRBD1. The V and J ends lost 1 base and 11 bases, in that order; junction bases with no gene match: 9. The CDR3 totals 16 residues. Germline values: CDR1 MGHRA, CDR2 YSYEKL. This CDR3 reads CASSQVEGQGFAPLHF. For the CDR3, the DNA is TGCGCCAGCAGCCAAGTAGAAGGACAGGGGTTCGCACCCCTCCACTTT.

This clonotype was seen a handful of times. The CDR3 coding sequence is TGTGCCAGCAGTTTAGTAGACGGGAAGTACGAGCAGTACTTC. Translated: CASSLVDGKYEQYF. The chain couples TRBV27 to TRBJ2-7, with D possibly matching TRBD2 (5 bases). V was clipped by 2 bases and J by 4 bases, with 12 bases between them. CDR3 size: 14 residues. Germline V gene sequence: CDR1 MNHEY, CDR2 SMNVEV (reference sequence).

Note on this clonotype: One end of the junction does not line up with germline, which may come from a read error. The chain joins TRBV3-1 to TRBJ2-5, with D tentatively TRBD1 (6 bases). The DNA end lines up better with TRBJ2-7; the J call may be wrong. The CDR3 runs 14 residues. Germline assignment: CDR1 LGHDT and CDR2 YNNKEL (reference sequence). The CDR3 sequence: CASSKDRIIYEQYF. DNA of the CDR3: TGTGCCAGCAGCAAAGACAGGATAATCTACGAGCAGTACTTC.

CDR3 sequence (DNA): TGCGCCAGCAGCTTAGGGGAAGCCGCGAACACCGGGGAGCTGTTTTTT. Translating it yields CASSLGEAANTGELFF. The rearrangement links TRBV5-1 to TRBJ2-2; TRBD1 might be the D (5 bases). Looked up from germline, CDR1 is SGHRS and CDR2 is YFSETQ. The CDR3 is 16 residues long. V was clipped by 2 bases and J by 0 bases, with 11 bases between them.

This clonotype turned up a few times. The chain has TRBV4-2 and TRBJ2-3; TRBD2 matches 12 bases. V shed 0 bases and J 0 bases; nucleotides not matched to a gene: 4. There are 18 residues in the CDR3. Germline-derived CDR1 and CDR2 are LGHNA and YNFKEQ. This CDR3 reads CASSQEASGGGSTDTQYF. The CDR3 DNA follows: TGTGCCAGCAGCCAAGAGGCTAGCGGGGGGGGGAGCACAGATACGCAGTATTTT.

This clonotype showed up just a few times. In nucleotides, the CDR3 is TGCAGTGCTAATGCGGTCGACGGGGAGACCCAGTACTTC. It codes for CSANAVDGETQYF. The rearrangement uses TRBV20-1 and TRBJ2-5; D gene uncertain. V gave up 4 bases and J gave up 5 bases, with 14 bases separating them. Germline V gives CDR1 DFQATT, CDR2 SNEGSKA (reference sequence). The CDR3 contains 13 residues.

This chain uses TRBV2 with TRBJ2-1; TRBD2 matches at 10 bases. V was pared by 6 bases and J by 3 bases, with 5 bases of the junction left unmatched. Germline V gives CDR1 SNHLY, CDR2 FYNNEI. There are 15 residues in the CDR3. In DNA form, the CDR3 reads TGTGCCAGCAGAGGCAGCGGGGGGGGCTACAATGAGCAGTTCTTC. Its protein is CASRGSGGGYNEQFF.

The genes are TRBV5-1 and TRBJ1-1, with D perhaps TRBD1 (6 bases). The V end was cut by 5 bases, the J end by 3 bases, with 20 bases between. Germline values: CDR1 SGHRS, CDR2 YFSETQ. This CDR3 is built from 16 residues. The CDR3: CASRRNGVGGDTEAFF. The CDR3 nucleotides read TGCGCCAGCAGAAGGAACGGGGTAGGGGGTGACACTGAAGCTTTCTTT.

This chain uses TRBV20-1 with TRBJ2-3, with 8 bases aligning to TRBD1. CDR1 and CDR2 from the germline V gene are DFQATT and SNEGSKA (reference sequence). The CDR3 consists of 17 residues. The J segment lost 4 bases and the V segment lost 2 bases, leaving 14 bases of the junction unmatched. CDR3: CSARSVGRGRDPDTQYF. The CDR3 bases are TGCAGTGCTAGATCGGTGGGCAGGGGGCGCGATCCAGATACGCAGTATTTT.

The chain is built from TRBV11-2 and TRBJ2-3, with TRBD2 identical over 10 bases. The V and J ends lost 1 base and 3 bases, in that order; junction bases with no gene match: 10. CDR1 and CDR2 from the germline V gene are SGHAT and FQNNGV. The CDR3 is made up of 18 amino acids. For the CDR3, the DNA is TGTGCCAGCAGCTTAGGCCCTTGGAGCGGGGGGGCAACAGATACGCAGTATTTT. Translation gives CASSLGPWSGGATDTQYF.